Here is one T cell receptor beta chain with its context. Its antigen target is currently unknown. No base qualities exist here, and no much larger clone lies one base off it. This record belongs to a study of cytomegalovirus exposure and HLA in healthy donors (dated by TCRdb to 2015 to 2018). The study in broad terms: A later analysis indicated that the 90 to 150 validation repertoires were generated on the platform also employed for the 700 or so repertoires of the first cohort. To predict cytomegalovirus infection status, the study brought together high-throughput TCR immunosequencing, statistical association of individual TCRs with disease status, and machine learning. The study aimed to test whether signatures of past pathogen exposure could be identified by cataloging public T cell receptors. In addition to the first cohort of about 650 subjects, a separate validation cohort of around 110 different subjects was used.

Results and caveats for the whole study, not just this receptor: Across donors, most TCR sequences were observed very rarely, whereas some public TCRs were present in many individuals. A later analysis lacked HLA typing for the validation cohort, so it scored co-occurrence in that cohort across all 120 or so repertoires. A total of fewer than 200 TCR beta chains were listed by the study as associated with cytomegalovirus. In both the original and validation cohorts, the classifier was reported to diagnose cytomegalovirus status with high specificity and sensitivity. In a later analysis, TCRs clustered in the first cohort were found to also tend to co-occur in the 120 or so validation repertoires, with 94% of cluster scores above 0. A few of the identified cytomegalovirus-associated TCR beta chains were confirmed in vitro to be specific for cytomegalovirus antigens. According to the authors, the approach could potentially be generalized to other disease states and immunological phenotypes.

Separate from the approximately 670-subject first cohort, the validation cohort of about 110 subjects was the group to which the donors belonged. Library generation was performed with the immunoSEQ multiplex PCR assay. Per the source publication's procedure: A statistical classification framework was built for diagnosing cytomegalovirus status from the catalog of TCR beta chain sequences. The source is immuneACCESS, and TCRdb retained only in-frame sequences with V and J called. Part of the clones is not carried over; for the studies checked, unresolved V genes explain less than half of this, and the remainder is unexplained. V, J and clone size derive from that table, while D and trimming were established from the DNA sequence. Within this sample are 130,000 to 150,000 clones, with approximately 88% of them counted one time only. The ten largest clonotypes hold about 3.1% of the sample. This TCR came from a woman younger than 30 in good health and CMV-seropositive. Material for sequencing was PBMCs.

CDR3 protein: CASSLGASGNTIYF. The sequence in DNA is TGCGCCAGCAGCTTGGGGGCCTCTGGAAACACCATATATTTT. Recombination joined TRBV5-1 with TRBJ1-3; the D gene cannot be resolved reliably. CDR1 and CDR2 are read off the germline V gene as SGHRS and YFSETQ. The CDR3 runs 14 residues from the cysteine to the phenylalanine. Only CDR3 DNA is held: 42 bases, read in frame from base 1. Trimming at the junction amounts to 0 bases on V and 0 bases on J, and the germline ends lie 4 bases apart.